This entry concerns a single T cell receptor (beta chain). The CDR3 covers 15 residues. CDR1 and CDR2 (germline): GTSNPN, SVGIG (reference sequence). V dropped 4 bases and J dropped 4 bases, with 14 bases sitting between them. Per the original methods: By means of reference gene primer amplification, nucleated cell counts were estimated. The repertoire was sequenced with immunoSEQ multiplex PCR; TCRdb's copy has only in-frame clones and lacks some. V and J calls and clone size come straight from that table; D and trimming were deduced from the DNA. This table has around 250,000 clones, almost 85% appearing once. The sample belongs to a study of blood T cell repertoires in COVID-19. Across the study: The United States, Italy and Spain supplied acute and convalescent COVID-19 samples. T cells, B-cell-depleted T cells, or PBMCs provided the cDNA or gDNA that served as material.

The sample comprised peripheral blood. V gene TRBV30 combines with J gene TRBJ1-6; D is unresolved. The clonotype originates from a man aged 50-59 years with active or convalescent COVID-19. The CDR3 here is CAWTPPGFYNSPLHF. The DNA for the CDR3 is TGTGCCTGGACCCCGCCCGGGTTTTATAATTCACCCCTCCACTTT.